This T cell receptor beta chain was identified in a study of T cells after yellow fever vaccination. In the study overall: SMART-Seq v4 Ultra Low Input prepared the low-cell-number fractions.

This clonotype was found many times. The antigen remains unidentified. This CDR3 contains 14 residues. CDR1 and CDR2 from the germline V gene are ENHRY and SYGVKD. J lost 10 bases, V lost 4 bases, and 8 bases had no gene match. Universal primer sites and UMIs were introduced during 5'RACE template-switching synthesis of TCR cDNA. TCRdb reanalysed the 5' RACE reads using MiXCR and keeps one entry per CDR3 protein. Of about 160,000 distinct CDR3 sequences in the sample, 5.5% to 7.5% were seen once. Study-level points and caveats: At around 95% for CD4 and approximately 89% for CD8, most primary-vaccination clones showed up again after the booster. Contamination by abundant bulk-population clonotypes could be present in FACS-sorted repertoires.

The V call is TRBV10-3, the J call TRBJ1-5; 9 nucleotides align to TRBD1. This specimen was CD4+ T cells sorted from PBMCs, taken roughly 5 days after the first yellow fever vaccination. This sequence was found in a young man who received the YFV17D yellow fever vaccine. CDR3 protein: CAISGTGTGLPQHF. CDR3 in DNA: TGTGCCATCAGTGGTACCGGGACAGGGCTCCCCCAGCATTTT.